This TCR beta chain was obtained from a study of beta chain features in type 1 diabetes. Points from the study as a whole: More deletions and fewer insertions at VDJ junctions were found in patients with type 1 diabetes. Within the patient group, naive, central memory and Treg TCRB repertoires appeared more similar to each other than within healthy donors.

The entirety of the isolated RNA underwent reverse transcription, so expressed TCRB transcripts were sequenced. Profiled with immunoSEQ multiplex PCR; TCRdb holds only in-frame clones, not every one. This sample has 500,000 to 700,000 clones; around 15% occur once, and the top ten carry more than 0.08%. Unmatched junction bases numbered 7, after V lost 4 bases and J lost 2 bases. Germline V gives CDR1 SGHVS, CDR2 FQNEAQ. The CDR3 contains 15 residues. As regards this clone: As yet, its antigen is unknown.

This rearrangement joins TRBV7-8 to TRBJ1-1, with TRBD1 matching over 7 bases. The clonotype originates from a man in his late teens or twenties in good health. Specimen: naive CD4+ T cells from blood. The CDR3 nucleotides are TGTGCCAGCAGCTCACCGAGACAGGGAAACACTGAAGCTTTCTTT. Translated: CASSSPRQGNTEAFF.